Shown below are 30 T cell receptor beta chains from a single sample sequenced in a study of synovial regulatory T cells in juvenile arthritis. Clones were sequenced by immunoSEQ multiplex PCR, and TCRdb holds only the in-frame ones, with some missing. This sample carries just under 10,000 clones, with roughly 0.93% going to the ten biggest clones. What was sequenced was Treg cells from blood. Noted subset: remaining (HLA-DR-negative) circulating blood Treg cells. The receptor set was obtained from a donor aged 2-35 years with juvenile idiopathic arthritis.

V and J are TRBV6-5 and TRBJ2-1; the D gene TCRdb calls, TRBD2, cannot be checked with no DNA. Looked up from germline, CDR1 is MNHEY and CDR2 is SVGAGI. This CDR3 region has 12 residues. The nucleotide record is missing. CDR3: CASSARENEQFF.

The chain couples TRBV29-1 to TRBJ1-1. Germline CDR1 SQVTM, CDR2 ANQGSEA. The CDR3 loop spans 11 amino acids. A DNA sequence was not provided. CDR3 sequence reads: CSVESPWGAFF.

The chain links TRBV2 to TRBJ2-4; lacking DNA, the TRBD2 call made by TCRdb goes unchecked. Per germline, CDR1 SNHLY and CDR2 FYNNEI. This CDR3 region has 16 residues. DNA is not on record. CDR3 loop: CASIARGVGTKNIQYF.

The rearrangement joins TRBV7-2 to TRBJ1-5; absent DNA, TCRdb's TRBD1 call cannot be checked. Germline V CDR1 and CDR2: SGHTA, FQGNSA. The CDR3 runs to 13 residues. Only the protein is available. The CDR3 loop is CASSFQSNQPQHF.

The chain uses TRBV5-1 and TRBJ2-7. The CDR3 sequence is 13 residues long. DNA was not recorded. The germline CDR1 and CDR2 sequences are SGHRS and YFSETQ. CDR3 sequence: CASSLGPYYEQYF.

The CDR3 region is CASSLGGGYTF. The rearrangement links TRBV5-4 to TRBJ1-2. CDR1 and CDR2 from the germline V gene are SGHNT and YYREEE (reference sequence). CDR3 size: 11 residues. No DNA is given.

The chain couples TRBV5-8 to TRBJ2-1; TCRdb calls TRBD1, which cannot be checked without DNA. The germline V gene encodes CDR1 SGHTS and CDR2 YDEGEE. The CDR3 consists of 17 residues. No DNA was logged. The CDR3: CASSLEVTGRTYNEQFF.

The chain recombines TRBV5-5 with TRBJ1-2. CDR3 length: 13 residues. No DNA is given. CDR1 and CDR2 from the germline V gene are SGHKS and YYEKEE (reference sequence). The CDR3 sequence is CASSLSGYYGYTF.

The rearrangement links TRBV18 to TRBJ2-5. From germline, CDR1 is KGHSH and CDR2 LQKENI. The CDR3 loop spans 13 amino acids. The record lacks a DNA sequence. CDR3: CASSPVGKETQYF.

The chain uses TRBV5-1 and TRBJ1-2; the D gene TCRdb calls, TRBD1, cannot be checked with no DNA. Germline lookup yields CDR1 SGHRS and CDR2 YFSETQ. This CDR3 contains 13 residues. No coding sequence is recorded. CDR3 in amino acids: CASRQTGGHGYTF.

The genes are TRBV6-6 and TRBJ1-6; TCRdb selects TRBD1, and the lack of DNA leaves this call unchecked. Germline-derived CDR1 and CDR2 are MNHNY and SVGAGI (reference sequence). The CDR3 is made up of 16 amino acids. A DNA sequence was not provided. The CDR3 sequence: CASSYNPARGHSPLHF.

The chain couples TRBV10-3 to TRBJ1-2. CDR3 length: 11 amino acids. No DNA has been recorded. Per germline, CDR1 ENHRY and CDR2 SYGVKD. The CDR3 is CAISDNYGYTF.

This chain joins TRBV6-1 and TRBJ1-5. Germline CDR1 reads MNHNS; CDR2 reads SASEGT. CDR3 length: 17 residues. DNA was not recorded. This chain's CDR3 is CASSERPEARGNQPQHF.

This chain's CDR3 is CASSWGSSYNSPLHF. The chain recombines TRBV6-5 with TRBJ1-6. The CDR3 extends over 15 amino acids. No DNA is given. Germline V lookup: CDR1 MNHEY, CDR2 SVGAGI.

The gene calls are TRBV6-1 and TRBJ2-7; as DNA is missing, the TRBD2 call by TCRdb cannot be tested. CDR1 and CDR2 from the germline V gene are MNHNS and SASEGT. CDR3 length: 15 residues. No DNA accompanies this entry. The CDR3 sequence is CASSEGLAGPYEQYF.

The chain links TRBV28 to TRBJ1-2; TCRdb's D gene call, TRBD1, goes unchecked for lack of DNA. Germline assignment: CDR1 MDHEN and CDR2 SYDVKM. The CDR3 covers 17 residues. The record lacks a DNA sequence. CDR3 region: CASSLSVPGQGKRGYTF.

This chain uses TRBV5-1 with TRBJ2-7. This CDR3 contains 14 residues. The coding DNA is unavailable. The germline V gene encodes CDR1 SGHRS and CDR2 YFSETQ. The CDR3 protein is CASSRDAGNYEQYF.

This chain links TRBV6-1 with TRBJ1-4; the TCRdb call, TRBD1, lacks DNA for checking. This CDR3 contains 14 residues. Only the protein sequence is given. Germline assignment: CDR1 MNHNS and CDR2 SASEGT. The CDR3 is CASSSQGLNEKLFF.

The chain has TRBV28 and TRBJ1-1; the D call of TRBD1 rests on TCRdb alone, since no DNA is present to check it. Germline CDR1 and CDR2: MDHEN and SYDVKM. The CDR3 has 14 residues. No DNA was logged. This CDR3 reads CASSLIGQSTEAFF. The full variable domain, with the rest looked up from reference TRBV28 and TRBJ1-1, is DVKVTQSSRYLVKRTGEKVFLECVQDMDHENMFWYRQDPGLGLRLIYFSYDVKMKEKGDIPEGYSVSREKKERFSLILESASTNQTSMYLCASSLIGQSTEAFFGQGTRLTVV.

This chain links TRBV7-9 with TRBJ1-4. From germline, CDR1 is SEHNR and CDR2 FQNEAQ (reference sequence). The CDR3 totals 15 residues. DNA was not recorded. The CDR3 loop is CASSFHAGTNEKLFF.

This sequence joins TRBV6-1 and TRBJ1-2. CDR3 length: 11 amino acids. No coding sequence is recorded. The germline V gene has CDR1 MNHNS and CDR2 SASEGT. The CDR3 reads CASSREVGYTF.

The genes are TRBV6-1 and TRBJ1-1; without DNA, the TCRdb call of TRBD1 cannot be checked. The CDR3 extends over 12 amino acids. The DNA is not on file. Germline V lookup: CDR1 MNHNS, CDR2 SASEGT. The CDR3 loop is CASRPGQGKSFF.

The chain is built from TRBV6-5 and TRBJ1-5. Per germline, CDR1 MNHEY and CDR2 SVGAGI. CDR3 length equals 13 residues. No DNA was logged. The CDR3 spells CASSYREKQPQHF.

V is TRBV9 and J is TRBJ1-1. CDR3 length equals 13 residues. No nucleotide data were recorded. Germline CDR1 SGDLS, CDR2 YYNGEE. CDR3: CASSVDPDTEAFF.

The chain combines TRBV5-1 with TRBJ2-4. From germline, CDR1 is SGHRS and CDR2 YFSETQ. This CDR3 has 15 amino acids. DNA was not recorded. The CDR3 region is CASSLEGMTKNIQYF.

The genes are TRBV7-2 and TRBJ2-7; TCRdb indicates TRBD1, and absent DNA this call remains unverified. Germline CDR1 reads SGHTA; CDR2 reads FQGNSA. The CDR3 has 13 residues. A DNA sequence was not provided. The CDR3 is CASSLRDRYEQYF.

The chain is built from TRBV18 and TRBJ2-7; the D gene TCRdb calls, TRBD2, cannot be checked with no DNA. The CDR3 is made up of 14 amino acids. DNA for this receptor is not on file. Germline assignment: CDR1 KGHSH and CDR2 LQKENI. The CDR3 is CASSPLEREYEQYF.

J is TRBJ1-2 and V is TRBV4-3. In germline, CDR1 is LGHNA, CDR2 YSLEER. The CDR3 length is 14 residues. The protein alone is recorded here. The CDR3 loop is CASSQEPPRGGYTF.

The chain couples TRBV10-2 to TRBJ1-1; the D gene TCRdb calls, TRBD1, cannot be checked with no DNA. Germline loops: CDR1 WSHSY, CDR2 SAAADI. The CDR3 has 14 amino acids. No DNA is recorded. The CDR3 protein is CASSGDRPYTEAFF.

The rearrangement links TRBV5-1 to TRBJ2-2. The length of the CDR3 is 14 residues. No coding sequence is recorded. Germline lookup yields CDR1 SGHRS and CDR2 YFSETQ. The CDR3 is CASSPVGEGRELFF. Looking up the rest from reference TRBV5-1 and TRBJ2-2 gives the full variable domain: KAGVTQTPRYLIKTRGQQVTLSCSPISGHRSVSWYQQTPGQGLQFLFEYFSETQRNKGNFPGRFSGRQFSNSRSEMNVSTLELGDSALYLCASSPVGEGRELFFGEGSRLTVL.